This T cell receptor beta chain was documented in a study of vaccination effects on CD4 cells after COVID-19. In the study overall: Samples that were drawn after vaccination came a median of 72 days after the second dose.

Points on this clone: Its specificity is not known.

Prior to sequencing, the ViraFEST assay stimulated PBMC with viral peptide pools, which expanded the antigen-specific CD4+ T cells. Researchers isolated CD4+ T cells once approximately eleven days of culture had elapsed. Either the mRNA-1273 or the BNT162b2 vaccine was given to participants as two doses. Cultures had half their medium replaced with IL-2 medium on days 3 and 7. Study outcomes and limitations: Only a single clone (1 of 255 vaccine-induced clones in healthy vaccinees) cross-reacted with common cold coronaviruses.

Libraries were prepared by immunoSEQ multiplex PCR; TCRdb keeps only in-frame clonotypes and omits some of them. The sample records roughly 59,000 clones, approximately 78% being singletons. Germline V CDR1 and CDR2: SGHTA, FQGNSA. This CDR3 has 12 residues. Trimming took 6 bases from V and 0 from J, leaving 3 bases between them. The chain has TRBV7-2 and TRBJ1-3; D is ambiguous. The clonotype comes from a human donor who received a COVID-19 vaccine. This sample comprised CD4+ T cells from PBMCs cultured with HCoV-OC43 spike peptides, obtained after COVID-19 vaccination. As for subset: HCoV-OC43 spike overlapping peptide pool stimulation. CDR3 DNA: TGTGCCAGCAGGAGCTCTGGAAACACCATATATTTT. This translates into CASRSSGNTIYF.